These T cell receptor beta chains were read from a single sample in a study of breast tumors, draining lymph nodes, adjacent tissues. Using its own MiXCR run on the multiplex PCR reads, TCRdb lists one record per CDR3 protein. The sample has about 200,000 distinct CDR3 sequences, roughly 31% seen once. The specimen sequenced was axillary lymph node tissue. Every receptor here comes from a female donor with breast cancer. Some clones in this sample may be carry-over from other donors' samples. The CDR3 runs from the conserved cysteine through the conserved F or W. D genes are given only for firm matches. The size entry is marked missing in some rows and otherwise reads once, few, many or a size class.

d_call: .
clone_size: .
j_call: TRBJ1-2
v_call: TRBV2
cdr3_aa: CASSIAGGGNYGYTF
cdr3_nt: TGTGCCAGCAGTATCGCCGGGGGTGGTAACTATGGCTACACCTTC

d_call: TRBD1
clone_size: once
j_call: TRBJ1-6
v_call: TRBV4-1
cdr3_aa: CASSQEWLPDRAGSPLHF
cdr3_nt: TGCGCCAGCAGCCAAGAATGGCTCCCGGACAGGGCTGGTTCACCCCTCCACTTT

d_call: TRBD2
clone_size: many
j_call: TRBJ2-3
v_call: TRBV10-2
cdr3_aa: CASRRAGVDTQYF
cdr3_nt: TGCGCCAGCAGGAGAGCGGGAGTGGATACGCAGTATTTT

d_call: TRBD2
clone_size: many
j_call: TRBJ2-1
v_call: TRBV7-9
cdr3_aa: CASSPRTSGSIDEQFF
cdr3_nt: TGTGCCAGCAGCCCTCGGACTAGCGGGAGTATCGATGAGCAGTTCTTC

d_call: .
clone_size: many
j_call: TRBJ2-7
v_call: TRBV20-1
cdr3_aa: CSARDISQGGPLDEQYF
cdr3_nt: TGCAGTGCTAGAGATATTTCCCAGGGTGGCCCTTTGGACGAGCAGTACTTC

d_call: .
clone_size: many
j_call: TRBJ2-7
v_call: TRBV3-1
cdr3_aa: CASSQGNGRPDEQYF
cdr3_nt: TGTGCCAGCAGCCAAGGAAACGGCCGTCCGGACGAGCAGTACTTC

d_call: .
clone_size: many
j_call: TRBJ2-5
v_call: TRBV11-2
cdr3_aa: CASSLVAETQYF
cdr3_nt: TGTGCCAGCAGCTTAGTAGCCGAGACCCAGTACTTC

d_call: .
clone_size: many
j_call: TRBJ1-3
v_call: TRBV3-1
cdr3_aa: CASSQRGAAGNTIYF
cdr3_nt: TGTGCCAGCAGCCAAAGAGGGGCGGCTGGAAACACCATATATTTT

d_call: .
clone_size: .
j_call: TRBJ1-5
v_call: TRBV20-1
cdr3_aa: CSARETTNQPQHF
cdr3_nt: TGCAGTGCTAGGGAGACCACCAATCAGCCCCAGCATTTT

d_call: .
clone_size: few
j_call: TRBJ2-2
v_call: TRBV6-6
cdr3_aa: CASSHPGELFF
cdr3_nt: TGTGCCAGCAGTCACCCCGGGGAGCTGTTTTTT

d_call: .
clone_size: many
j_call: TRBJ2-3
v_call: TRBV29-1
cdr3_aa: CSVAASARGADTQYF
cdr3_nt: TGCAGCGTTGCCGCTAGCGCCCGAGGGGCAGATACGCAGTATTTT

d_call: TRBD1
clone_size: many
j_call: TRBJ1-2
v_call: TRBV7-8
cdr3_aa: CASSLRTGNSGYTF
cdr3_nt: TGTGCCAGCAGCCTACGGACAGGGAATTCTGGCTACACCTTC

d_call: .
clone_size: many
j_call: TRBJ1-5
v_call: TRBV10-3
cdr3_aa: CAISVGLNSNQPQHF
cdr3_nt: TGTGCCATCAGTGTCGGGCTCAATAGCAATCAGCCCCAGCATTTT

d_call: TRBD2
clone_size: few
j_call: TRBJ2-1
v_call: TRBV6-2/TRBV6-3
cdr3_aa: CASSYSKVRGGYYNEQFF
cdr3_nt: TGTGCCAGCAGTTACTCGAAGGTACGGGGGGGCTACTACAATGAGCAGTTCTTC

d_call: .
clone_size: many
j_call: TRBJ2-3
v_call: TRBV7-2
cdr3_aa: CASSPTTGLPTRYF
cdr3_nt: TGTGCCAGCAGCCCAACCACGGGACTCCCCACCCGGTATTTT

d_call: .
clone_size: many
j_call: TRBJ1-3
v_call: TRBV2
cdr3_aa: CASSDPASPQRGNTIYF
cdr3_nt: TGTGCCAGCAGTGACCCGGCATCCCCTCAGAGGGGAAACACCATATATTTT

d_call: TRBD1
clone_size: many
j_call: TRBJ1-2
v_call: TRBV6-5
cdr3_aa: CASSAGTGPWRYTF
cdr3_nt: TGTGCCAGCAGTGCTGGGACAGGACCTTGGCGCTACACCTTC

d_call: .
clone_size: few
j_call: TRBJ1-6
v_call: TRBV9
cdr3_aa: CASSATQMNSPLHF
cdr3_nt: TGTGCCAGCAGCGCCACGCAGATGAATTCGCCCCTCCACTTT

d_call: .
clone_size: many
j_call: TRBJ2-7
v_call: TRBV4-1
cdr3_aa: CASSQSPRDEQYF
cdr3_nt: TGCGCCAGCAGCCAAAGCCCCAGGGACGAGCAGTACTTC

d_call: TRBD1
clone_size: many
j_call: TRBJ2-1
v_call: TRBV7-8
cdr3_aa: CASSSTRTGIDEQFF
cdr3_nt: TGTGCCAGCAGCTCCACTAGGACAGGGATCGATGAGCAGTTCTTC

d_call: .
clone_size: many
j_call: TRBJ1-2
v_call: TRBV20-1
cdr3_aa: CSARDLSTRSYGYTF
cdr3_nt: TGCAGTGCTAGAGATCTGTCGACTCGAAGCTATGGCTACACCTTC

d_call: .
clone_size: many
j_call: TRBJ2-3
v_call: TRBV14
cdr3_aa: CASSQDPGENPSTDTQYF
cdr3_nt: TGTGCCAGCAGCCAAGATCCGGGAGAGAACCCTAGCACAGATACGCAGTATTTT

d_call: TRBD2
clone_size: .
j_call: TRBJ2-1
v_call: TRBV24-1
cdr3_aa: CATSVPVGAGGNNEQFF
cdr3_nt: TGTGCCACCAGTGTCCCCGTAGGGGCGGGGGGAAACAATGAGCAGTTCTTC

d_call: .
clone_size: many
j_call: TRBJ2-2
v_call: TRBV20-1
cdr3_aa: CSARRQSNTGELFF
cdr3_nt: TGCAGTGCTAGGCGTCAGTCGAACACCGGGGAGCTGTTTTTT

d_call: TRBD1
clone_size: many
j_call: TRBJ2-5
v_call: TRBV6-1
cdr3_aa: CASSEVTGGGRETQYF
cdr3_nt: TGTGCCAGCAGTGAAGTGACAGGGGGCGGGAGGGAGACCCAGTACTTC

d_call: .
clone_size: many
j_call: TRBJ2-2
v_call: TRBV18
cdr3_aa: CASSPGNAGELFF
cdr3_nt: TGTGCCAGCTCACCAGGGAATGCCGGGGAGCTGTTTTTT

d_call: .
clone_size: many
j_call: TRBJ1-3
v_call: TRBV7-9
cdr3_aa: CASRHGGNTIYF
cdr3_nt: TGTGCCAGCAGACATGGTGGAAACACCATATATTTT

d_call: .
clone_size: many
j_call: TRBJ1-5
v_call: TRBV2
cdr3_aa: CASSEFEEYSNQPQHF
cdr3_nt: TGTGCCAGCAGTGAGTTCGAGGAGTATAGCAATCAGCCCCAGCATTTT

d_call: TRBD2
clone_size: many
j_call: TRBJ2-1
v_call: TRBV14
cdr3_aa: CASSPRILALQSYNEQFF
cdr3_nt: TGTGCCAGCAGCCCCCGAATACTAGCGCTTCAATCCTACAATGAGCAGTTCTTC

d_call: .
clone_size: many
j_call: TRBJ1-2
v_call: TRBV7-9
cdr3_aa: CASSVPLGARGYTF
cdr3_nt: TGTGCCAGCAGCGTCCCTCTAGGGGCTAGAGGCTACACCTTC

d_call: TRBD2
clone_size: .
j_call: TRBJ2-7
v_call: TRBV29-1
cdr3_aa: CSVTRTSPYEQYF
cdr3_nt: TGCAGCGTGACCAGGACTAGTCCGTACGAGCAGTACTTC

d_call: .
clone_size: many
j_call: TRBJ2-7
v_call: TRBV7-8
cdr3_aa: CASSLSRVGLNYEQYF
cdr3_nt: TGTGCCAGCAGCTTATCTCGAGTCGGACTGAACTACGAGCAGTACTTC

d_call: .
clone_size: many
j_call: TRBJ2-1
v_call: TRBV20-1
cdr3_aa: CSAPGNSGHNEQFF
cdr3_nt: TGCAGTGCGCCGGGGAATTCAGGGCACAATGAGCAGTTCTTC

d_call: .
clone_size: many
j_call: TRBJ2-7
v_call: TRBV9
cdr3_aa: CASSVGALSSYEQYF
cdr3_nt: TGTGCCAGCAGCGTAGGGGCACTCTCCTCCTACGAGCAGTACTTC

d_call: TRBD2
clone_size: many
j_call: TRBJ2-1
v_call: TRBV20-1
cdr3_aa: CSARDLGSGGDSSYNEQFF
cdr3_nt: TGCAGTGCTAGAGATCTGGGTAGCGGGGGGGATAGCTCCTACAATGAGCAGTTCTTC

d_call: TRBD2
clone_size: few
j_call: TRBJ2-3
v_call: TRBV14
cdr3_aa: CASSQPRDFLIGSGRACDTQYF
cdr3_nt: TGTGCCAGCAGCCAGCCCCGGGACTTCCTTATAGGCAGCGGGAGGGCCTGTGATACGCAGTATTTT

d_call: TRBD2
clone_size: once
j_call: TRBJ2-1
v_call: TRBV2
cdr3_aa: CASSQRGGGHNEQFF
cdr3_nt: TGTGCCAGCAGCCAGCGGGGTGGCGGCCACAATGAGCAGTTCTTC

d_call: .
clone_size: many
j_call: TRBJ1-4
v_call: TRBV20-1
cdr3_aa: CSARMAGGNEKLFF
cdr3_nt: TGCAGTGCTAGGATGGCGGGCGGTAATGAAAAACTGTTTTTT

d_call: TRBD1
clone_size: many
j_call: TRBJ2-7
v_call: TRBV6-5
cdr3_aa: CASSQPGTGTYEQYF
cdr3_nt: TGTGCCAGCAGTCAGCCGGGGACAGGGACCTACGAGCAGTACTTC

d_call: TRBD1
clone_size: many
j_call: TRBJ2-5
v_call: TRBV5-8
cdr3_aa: CASSFAGTGKETQYF
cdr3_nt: TGTGCCAGCAGCTTCGCCGGGACAGGGAAAGAGACCCAGTACTTC

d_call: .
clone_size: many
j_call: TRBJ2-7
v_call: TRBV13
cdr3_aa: CASSSYLRGEQYF
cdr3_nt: TGTGCCAGCAGCTCGTACCTTCGCGGCGAGCAGTACTTC

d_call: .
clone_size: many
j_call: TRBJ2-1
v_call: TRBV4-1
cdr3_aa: CASSQDGVWGRSYNEQFF
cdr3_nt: TGCGCCAGCAGCCAAGATGGTGTGTGGGGAAGGTCCTACAATGAGCAGTTCTTC

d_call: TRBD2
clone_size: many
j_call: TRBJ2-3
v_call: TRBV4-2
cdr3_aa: CASSQVLAGYTDTQYF
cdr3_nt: TGTGCCAGCAGCCAAGTTCTAGCGGGGTACACAGATACGCAGTATTTT

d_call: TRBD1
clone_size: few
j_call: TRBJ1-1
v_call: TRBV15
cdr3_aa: CATSRGQTTEAFF
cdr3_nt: TGTGCCACCTCGAGGGGACAGACCACTGAAGCTTTCTTT

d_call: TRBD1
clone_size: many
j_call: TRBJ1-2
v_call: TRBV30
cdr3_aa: CAWSFGQAHNGYTF
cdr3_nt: TGTGCCTGGAGTTTCGGACAGGCCCACAACGGCTACACCTTC

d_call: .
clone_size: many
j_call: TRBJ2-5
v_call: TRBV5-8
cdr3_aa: CASSAPDKETQYF
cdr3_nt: TGTGCCAGCAGCGCGCCGGACAAAGAGACCCAGTACTTC

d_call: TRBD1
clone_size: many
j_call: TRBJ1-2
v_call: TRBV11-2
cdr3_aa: CASSPDRAFGYTF
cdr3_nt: TGTGCCAGCAGCCCGGACAGGGCGTTTGGCTACACCTTC

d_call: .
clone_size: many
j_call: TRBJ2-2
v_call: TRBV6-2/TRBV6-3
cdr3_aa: CASVIQGHGELFF
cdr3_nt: TGTGCCAGCGTAATACAGGGACACGGGGAGCTGTTTTTT

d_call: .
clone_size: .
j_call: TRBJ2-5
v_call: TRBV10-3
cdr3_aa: CAIRPRFDPSWFYF
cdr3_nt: TGTGCCATCAGACCCCGGTTCGACCCGTCGTGGTTCTACTTC

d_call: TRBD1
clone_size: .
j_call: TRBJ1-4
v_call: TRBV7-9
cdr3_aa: CASSSRGTGIEKLPF
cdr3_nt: TGTGCCAGCAGCTCCCGGGGGACAGGGATCGAAAAACTGCCTTTT

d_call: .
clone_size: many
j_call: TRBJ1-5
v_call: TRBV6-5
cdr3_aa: CASSLTGLDQPQHF
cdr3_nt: TGTGCCAGCAGTCTGACAGGTCTGGATCAGCCCCAGCATTTT

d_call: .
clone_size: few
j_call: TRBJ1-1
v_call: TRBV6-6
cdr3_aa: CASSYSGHWDTEAFF
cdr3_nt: TGTGCCAGCAGTTACTCGGGTCACTGGGACACTGAAGCTTTCTTT

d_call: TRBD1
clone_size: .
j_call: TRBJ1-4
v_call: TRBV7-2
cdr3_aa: CASSPETGVEKLFF
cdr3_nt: TGTGCCAGCAGCCCCGAGACAGGGGTGGAAAAACTGTTTTTT

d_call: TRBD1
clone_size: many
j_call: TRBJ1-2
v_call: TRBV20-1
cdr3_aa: CSAGVRGRGYTF
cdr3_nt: TGCAGTGCTGGGGTCAGGGGGAGAGGCTACACCTTC

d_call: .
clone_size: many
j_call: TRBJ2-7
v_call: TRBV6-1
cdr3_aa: CASSELHEQYF
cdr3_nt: TGTGCCAGCAGTGAACTGCACGAGCAGTACTTC

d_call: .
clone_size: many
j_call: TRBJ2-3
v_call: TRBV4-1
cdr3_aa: CASSQVFTDTQYF
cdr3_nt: TGCGCCAGCAGCCAAGTCTTTACAGATACGCAGTATTTT

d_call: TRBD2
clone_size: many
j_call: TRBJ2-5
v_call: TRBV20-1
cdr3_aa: CSARQGLAGTQETQYF
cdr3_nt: TGCAGTGCTAGACAGGGACTAGCGGGGACTCAAGAGACCCAGTACTTC